This entry lists 17 T cell receptor beta chains sequenced from one sample in a study of monozygotic twins with inflammatory bowel disease. TCRdb re-analyzed the 5' RACE reads; it lists each CDR3 protein once, without DNA. This sample's clone table lists around 370,000 distinct CDR3 sequences. Sequencing used blood. Receptors originate from a human donor with ulcerative colitis or Crohn's disease, or a healthy co-twin of an affected twin (not recorded which).

The J gene is TRBJ1-2, the V gene TRBV12-3 or TRBV12-4; the D call from TCRdb, TRBD1, cannot be confirmed without DNA. CDR3 length: 13 amino acids. This CDR3 reads CASRLTGNYGYTF.

This chain links TRBV4-3 with TRBJ2-1; the D gene TCRdb calls, TRBD1, cannot be checked with no DNA. CDR1 LGHNA and CDR2 YSLEER come from the germline V gene. The CDR3 has 16 amino acids. The CDR3: CASSQGDGTPYNEQFF.

The chain couples TRBV6-5 to TRBJ2-7. The CDR3 runs 12 residues. CDR1 MNHEY and CDR2 SVGAGI come from the germline V gene. This chain's CDR3 is CASRQTPYEQYF.

V is TRBV9 and J is TRBJ1-2; checking the TCRdb D call of TRBD1 is not possible without DNA. CDR3 length: 14 amino acids. The germline V gene encodes CDR1 SGDLS and CDR2 YYNGEE. CDR3: CASSVVTGVDGYTF.

The rearrangement joins TRBV5-1 to TRBJ1-6; there is no DNA to check the TCRdb D call of TRBD1. Germline CDR1 and CDR2: SGHRS and YFSETQ. The CDR3 is 13 residues long. The CDR3 here is CASRQESNSPLHF. The variable domain in full, completed from reference TRBV5-1 and TRBJ1-6, reads KAGVTQTPRYLIKTRGQQVTLSCSPISGHRSVSWYQQTPGQGLQFLFEYFSETQRNKGNFPGRFSGRQFSNSRSEMNVSTLELGDSALYLCASRQESNSPLHFGNGTRLTVT.

V is TRBV27 and J is TRBJ1-1; lacking DNA, the TRBD1 call made by TCRdb goes unchecked. CDR1 and CDR2 from the germline V gene are MNHEY and SMNVEV (reference sequence). This CDR3 has 18 amino acids. The CDR3 protein is CASSLMFMGGHFNTEAFF.

The chain has TRBV12-3 or TRBV12-4 and TRBJ1-4; TCRdb selects TRBD1, and the lack of DNA leaves this call unchecked. The CDR3 has 14 residues. This chain's CDR3 is CASRIRQGVEKLFF.

J is TRBJ1-1 and V is TRBV12-3 or TRBV12-4. This CDR3 is built from 13 residues. The CDR3 protein is CASSLFEVAGAFF.

The J gene is TRBJ2-7, the V gene TRBV5-1; TCRdb designates TRBD1, a call that cannot be tested without DNA. This CDR3 contains 15 residues. Germline CDR1 is SGHRS and CDR2 is YFSETQ. Here the CDR3 reads CASSRMGQGSLEQYF.

This rearrangement joins TRBV7-2 to TRBJ2-7. Germline V gene sequence: CDR1 SGHTA, CDR2 FQGNSA. This CDR3 comprises 12 residues. CDR3 amino acids: CASSHVGFEQYF.

V and J are TRBV7-2 and TRBJ1-6; no DNA is available, so the TRBD1 call from TCRdb remains unchecked. Germline V gives CDR1 SGHTA, CDR2 FQGNSA. The CDR3 totals 15 residues. CDR3: CASSLGGGPSGPLHF.

J is TRBJ2-2 and V is TRBV29-1; TCRdb designates TRBD1, a call that cannot be tested without DNA. Germline values: CDR1 SQVTM, CDR2 ANQGSEA. The CDR3 sequence is 15 residues long. CDR3 in amino acids: CSVRTGGRNTGELFF.

The chain couples TRBV6-5 to TRBJ2-1; TCRdb reports TRBD1, a call that lacks DNA to check it against. In germline, CDR1 is MNHEY, CDR2 SVGAGI. The CDR3 is 15 amino acids. The CDR3 region is CASSYRRASYNEQFF.

CDR3 region: CASSSRWQGDSYEQYF. This sequence joins TRBV7-9 and TRBJ2-7; checking the TCRdb D call of TRBD1 is not possible without DNA. The V gene's germline CDR1 is SEHNR and CDR2 FQNEAQ (reference sequence). This CDR3 is built from 16 residues.

The chain employs TRBV19 and TRBJ1-1; with no DNA, the TCRdb D assignment of TRBD1 cannot be verified. Germline loops: CDR1 LNHDA, CDR2 SQIVND (reference sequence). The CDR3 spans 15 residues. The CDR3 loop reads CASSISPGIGTEAFF.

The gene calls are TRBV12-3 or TRBV12-4 and TRBJ2-1; the TCRdb D gene call, TRBD1, has no DNA to confirm it. The CDR3 length is 15 residues. The CDR3 sequence is CASSRGGMSYNEQFF.

J is TRBJ2-7 and V is TRBV2; TCRdb lists TRBD2, though no DNA is available to test this call. The CDR3 is 15 residues long. In germline, CDR1 is SNHLY, CDR2 FYNNEI. CDR3 amino acids: CASRWTSGGVEEQYF.